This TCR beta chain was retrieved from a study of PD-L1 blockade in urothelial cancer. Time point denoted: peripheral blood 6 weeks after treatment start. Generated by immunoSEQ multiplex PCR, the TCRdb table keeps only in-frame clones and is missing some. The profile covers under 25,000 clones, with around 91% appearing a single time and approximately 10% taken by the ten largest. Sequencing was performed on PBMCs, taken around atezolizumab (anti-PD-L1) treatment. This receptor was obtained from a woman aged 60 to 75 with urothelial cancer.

In nucleotides, the CDR3 is TGTGCCAGCTCACCCTACCAAGCAGTGGACAGAAGCGGAGGCTACACCTTC. Amino acid sequence: CASSPYQAVDRSGGYTF. The chain employs TRBV18 and TRBJ1-2; perhaps TRBD1 as D (6 bases). Between the trimmed V and J ends, which lost 3 bases and 8 bases, there was a span of 25 bases. The CDR3 is 17 amino acids. Germline CDR1 is KGHSH and CDR2 is LQKENI.